The 15 T cell receptor beta chains given below trace back to one sample, sequenced in a study of cytomegalovirus exposure and HLA in healthy donors. The study ran its PCR with 60 Vbeta and 13 Jbeta primers. Only in-frame clones appear in the TCRdb table, and some are missing; sequencing was by immunoSEQ multiplex PCR. The repertoire holds 100,000 to 150,000 clones, with about 80% as singletons. Sequencing used PBMCs. All receptors derive from a man in his late teens or twenties in good health and CMV-seronegative.

The gene calls are TRBV30 and TRBJ1-3; 9 bases match TRBD1. The V and J ends lost 6 bases and 4 bases, in that order; junction bases with no gene match: 4. Per germline, CDR1 GTSNPN and CDR2 SVGIG (reference sequence). The CDR3 covers 13 residues. As DNA, the CDR3 is TGTGCCTGCCACAGGGGGCTCGGAAACACCATATATTTT. The encoded protein is CACHRGLGNTIYF. Full variable domain (outside the CDR3, taken from reference TRBV30 and TRBJ1-3): SQTIHQWPATLVQPVGSPLSLECTVEGTSNPNLYWYRQAAGRGLQLLFYSVGIGQISSEVPQNLSASRPQDRQFILSSKKLLLSDSGFYLCACHRGLGNTIYFGEGSWLTVV.

V gene TRBV2 combines with J gene TRBJ2-3; no clear D. In germline, CDR1 is SNHLY, CDR2 FYNNEI. V shed 2 bases and J shed 6 bases, with 3 bases lying between them. This CDR3 is built from 11 residues. The CDR3 region has the DNA TGTGCCAGCAGTGAATATGATACGCAGTATTTT. Encoded protein: CASSEYDTQYF. The full variable domain, completed using reference TRBV2 and TRBJ2-3, is EPEVTQTPSHQVTQMGQEVILRCVPISNHLYFYWYRQILGQKVEFLVSFYNNEISEKSEIFDDQFSVERPDGSNFTLKIRSTKLEDSAMYFCASSEYDTQYFGPGTRLTVL.

This sequence joins TRBV5-1 and TRBJ2-3; D possibly corresponds to TRBD2 (6 bases). The CDR3 sequence is 14 residues long. Trimming pared 4 bases from V and 6 bases from J, leaving 15 bases between. Germline assignment: CDR1 SGHRS and CDR2 YFSETQ. CDR3 protein: CASSPGTPRDTQYF. CDR3 sequence (DNA): TGCGCCAGCAGCCCCGGGACTCCCAGGGATACGCAGTATTTT.

This clone appeared a single time. The chain recombines TRBV6-4 with TRBJ1-2; 7 bases align to TRBD1. Unmatched junction bases numbered 7, after V lost 4 bases and J lost 2 bases. CDR1 is MRHNA, CDR2 SNTAGT, per germline. The CDR3 totals 15 residues. The CDR3, as DNA: TGTGCCAGCAGTGTAGAGAGGGGGCCGAACTATGGCTACACCTTC. Translation: CASSVERGPNYGYTF.

J is TRBJ2-5 and V is TRBV7-9, with TRBD2 matching 10 bases. Germline-derived CDR1 and CDR2 are SEHNR and FQNEAQ (reference sequence). The CDR3 is 16 amino acids. The trim removed 2 bases at V and 2 bases at J, leaving 5 bases unmatched. Here the CDR3 DNA reads TGTGCCAGCAGCTTAATACTAGCGGGATCTCAAGAGACCCAGTACTTC. Its translation: CASSLILAGSQETQYF. The full variable domain, rest sourced from reference TRBV7-9 and TRBJ2-5, is DTGVSQNPRHKITKRGQNVTFRCDPISEHNRLYWYRQTLGQGPEFLTYFQNEAQLEKSRLLSDRFSAERPKGSFSTLEIQRTEQGDSAMYLCASSLILAGSQETQYFGPGTRLLVL.

The V and J genes are TRBV4-3 and TRBJ2-1; 9 bases line up with TRBD2. The junction had 8 bases not matched to a gene; V was cut back by 0 bases and J by 8 bases. CDR1 and CDR2 (germline): LGHNA, YSLEER. The CDR3 runs to 16 residues. Here the CDR3 DNA reads TGCGCCAGCAGCCAAGAGGTAGCGGGGGCTTTGGATGAGCAGTTCTTC. This sequence encodes CASSQEVAGALDEQFF.

This clone was seen a handful of times. The chain combines TRBV6-6 with TRBJ2-7, with TRBD2 matching 8 bases. The CDR3 extends over 16 amino acids. The germline V gene has CDR1 MNHNY and CDR2 SVGAGI (reference sequence). The V gene end was trimmed by 6 bases and the J gene end by 1 base; junction bases not matched to a gene: 11. The CDR3 here is CASRPGTSLGSYEQYV. The DNA of the CDR3 is TGTGCCAGCAGACCCGGGACTAGTTTGGGATCCTACGAGCAGTACGTC.

The V gene is TRBV27, the J gene TRBJ2-7; D may be TRBD1 (6 bases). Trimming shortened V by 4 bases and J by 2 bases, and 18 bases separated the two germline ends. The germline V gene encodes CDR1 MNHEY and CDR2 SMNVEV (reference sequence). The CDR3 consists of 16 residues. CDR3 coding DNA: TGTGCCAGCAGTTCCCCCGCCCGACAGGTTCCCTACGAGCAGTACTTC. It translates to CASSSPARQVPYEQYF.

This rearrangement joins TRBV11-2 to TRBJ2-5; 9 bases line up with TRBD2. This CDR3 is 15 amino acids long. Per the germline V gene, CDR1 is SGHAT and CDR2 is FQNNGV. V dropped 1 base and J dropped 2; count of bases not matched to a gene: 2. The CDR3 nucleotides are TGTGCCAGCAGCTTAGGCCTAGCGGGACAAGAGACCCAGTACTTC. This translates into CASSLGLAGQETQYF.

The chain couples TRBV2 to TRBJ2-7; 11 bases match TRBD2. The V gene end was trimmed by 11 bases and the J gene end by 5 bases; junction bases not matched to a gene: 8. CDR1 and CDR2 from the germline V gene are SNHLY and FYNNEI. The CDR3 has 13 amino acids. CDR3 amino acids: CASRRGLADEQYV. CDR3 bases: TGTGCCTCGCGTCGGGGACTAGCGGACGAGCAGTACGTC.

The gene calls are TRBV10-3 and TRBJ2-5; a weak D match, TRBD2 (6 bases). V lost 5 bases and J 1 base, leaving 14 bases between the germline ends. In germline, CDR1 is ENHRY, CDR2 SYGVKD. The CDR3 loop spans 15 amino acids. CDR3 loop: CAISKGLPGQETQYF. Here the CDR3 DNA reads TGTGCCATCAGTAAGGGACTTCCCGGCCAAGAGACCCAGTACTTC.

The chain couples TRBV29-1 to TRBJ2-1, with D maybe TRBD1 (5 bases). The CDR3 has 14 amino acids. Trimming removed 6 bases at V and 4 bases at J, with 16 bases between. Germline V gene lookup returns CDR1 SQVTM and CDR2 ANQGSEA. CDR3 sequence (DNA): TGCAGCGTGGAACGCCCAGGGTTTTACAATGAGCAGTTCTTC. Protein: CSVERPGFYNEQFF.

This clone was seen a handful of times. The V gene is TRBV6-6, the J gene TRBJ1-4, with D uncertain. Germline V gene sequence: CDR1 MNHNY, CDR2 SVGAGI (reference sequence). Trimming cost V 6 bases and J 13 bases, with 12 bases left between them. The CDR3 runs 11 residues. The CDR3 bases are TGTGCCAGCAGCAAAAGACCAGGACTGTTTTTT. Its translation is CASSKRPGLFF.

This sequence joins TRBV7-9 and TRBJ2-5; a weak D match, TRBD2 (7 bases). Germline V gives CDR1 SEHNR, CDR2 FQNEAQ (reference sequence). V was shortened by 5 bases and J by 5 bases, with 12 bases between the two germline ends. This CDR3 comprises 13 residues. The CDR3 sequence is CASSGLGGETQYF. In nucleotides, the CDR3 is TGTGCCAGCAGCGGACTAGGGGGGGAGACCCAGTACTTC.

The V gene is TRBV6-6, the J gene TRBJ2-2; 12 bases agree with TRBD2. CDR3 length: 15 amino acids. Looked up from germline, CDR1 is MNHNY and CDR2 is SVGAGI (reference sequence). After removal of 7 bases from V and 8 bases from J, the junction contained 8 bases not matched to a gene. The CDR3 DNA reads TGTGCCAGCACTAACGGACTAGCGGGATCAGGGGAGCTGTTTTTT. This gives the protein CASTNGLAGSGELFF.